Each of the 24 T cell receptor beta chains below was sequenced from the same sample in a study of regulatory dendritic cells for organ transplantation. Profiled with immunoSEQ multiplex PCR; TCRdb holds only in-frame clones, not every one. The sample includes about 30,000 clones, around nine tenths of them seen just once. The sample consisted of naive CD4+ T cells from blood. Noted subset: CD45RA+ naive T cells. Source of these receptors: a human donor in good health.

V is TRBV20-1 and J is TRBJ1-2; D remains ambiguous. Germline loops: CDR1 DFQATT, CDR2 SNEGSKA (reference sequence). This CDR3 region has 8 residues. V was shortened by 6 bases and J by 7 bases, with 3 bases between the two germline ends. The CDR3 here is CSASGYTF. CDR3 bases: TGCAGTGCATCTGGCTACACCTTC.

Written as DNA, the CDR3 is TGTGCCAGCAGCTTAGTCTCGGAGGGGGGCTATGGCTACACCTTC. The encoded protein is CASSLVSEGGYGYTF. This chain links TRBV7-9 with TRBJ1-2; TRBD1 might be the D (6 bases). CDR3 length: 15 residues. Germline CDR1 SEHNR, CDR2 FQNEAQ (reference sequence). Trimming removed 1 base from V and 4 bases from J, with 13 bases in between.

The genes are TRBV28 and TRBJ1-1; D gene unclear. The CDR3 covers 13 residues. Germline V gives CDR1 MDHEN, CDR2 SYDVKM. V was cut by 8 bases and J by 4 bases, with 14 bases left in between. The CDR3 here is CASALTLLTEAFF. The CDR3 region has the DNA TGTGCCAGCGCCCTGACGCTCCTCACTGAAGCTTTCTTT.

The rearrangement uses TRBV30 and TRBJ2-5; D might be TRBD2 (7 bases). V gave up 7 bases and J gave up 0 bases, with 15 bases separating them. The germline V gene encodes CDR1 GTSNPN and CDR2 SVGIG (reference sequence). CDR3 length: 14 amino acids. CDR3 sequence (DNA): TGTGCCTCCACGCGGGGGCCCTACCAAGAGACCCAGTACTTC. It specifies CASTRGPYQETQYF.

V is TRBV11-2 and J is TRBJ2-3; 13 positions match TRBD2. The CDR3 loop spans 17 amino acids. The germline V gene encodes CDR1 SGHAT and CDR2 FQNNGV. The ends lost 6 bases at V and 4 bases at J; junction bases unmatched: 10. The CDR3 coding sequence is TGTGCCAGCAGTCATAGACTAGCGGGGGGTAGGGCAGATACGCAGTATTTT. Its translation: CASSHRLAGGRADTQYF. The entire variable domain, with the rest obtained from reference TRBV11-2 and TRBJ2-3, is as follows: EAGVAQSPRYKIIEKRQSVAFWCNPISGHATLYWYQQILGQGPKLLIQFQNNGVVDDSQLPKDRFSAERLKGVDSTLKIQPAKLEDSAVYLCASSHRLAGGRADTQYFGPGTRLTVL.

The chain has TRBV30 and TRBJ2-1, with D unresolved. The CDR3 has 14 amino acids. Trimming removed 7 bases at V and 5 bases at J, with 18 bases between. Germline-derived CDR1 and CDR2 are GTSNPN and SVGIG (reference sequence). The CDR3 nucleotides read TGTGCCTCGCCGGTCAGCCCCCAAAACAATGAGCAGTTCTTC. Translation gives CASPVSPQNNEQFF. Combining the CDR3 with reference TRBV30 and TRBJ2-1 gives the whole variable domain SQTIHQWPATLVQPVGSPLSLECTVEGTSNPNLYWYRQAAGRGLQLLFYSVGIGQISSEVPQNLSASRPQDRQFILSSKKLLLSDSGFYLCASPVSPQNNEQFFGPGTRLTVL.

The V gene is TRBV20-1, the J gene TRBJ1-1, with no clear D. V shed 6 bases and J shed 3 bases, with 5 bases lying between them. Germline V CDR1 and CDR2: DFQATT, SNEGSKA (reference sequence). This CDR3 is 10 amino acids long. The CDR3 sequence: CSATYTEAFF. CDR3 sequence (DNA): TGCAGTGCCACGTACACTGAAGCTTTCTTT.

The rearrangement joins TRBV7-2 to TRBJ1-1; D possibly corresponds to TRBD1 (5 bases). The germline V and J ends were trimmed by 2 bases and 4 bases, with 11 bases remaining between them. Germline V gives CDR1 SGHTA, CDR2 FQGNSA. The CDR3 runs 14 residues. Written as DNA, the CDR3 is TGTGCCAGCAGCTTACAGGGTCAGGCCACTGAAGCTTTCTTT. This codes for CASSLQGQATEAFF.

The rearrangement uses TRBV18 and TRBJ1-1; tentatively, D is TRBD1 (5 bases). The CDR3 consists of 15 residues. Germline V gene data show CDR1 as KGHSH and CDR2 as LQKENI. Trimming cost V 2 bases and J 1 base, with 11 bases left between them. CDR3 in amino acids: CASSPGDGGNTEAFF. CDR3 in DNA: TGTGCCAGCTCACCAGGGGATGGGGGGAACACTGAAGCTTTCTTT. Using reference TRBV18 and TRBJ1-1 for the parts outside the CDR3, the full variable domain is NAGVMQNPRHLVRRRGQEARLRCSPMKGHSHVYWYRQLPEEGLKFMVYLQKENIIDESGMPKERFSAEFPKEGPSILRIQQVVRGDSAAYFCASSPGDGGNTEAFFGQGTRLTVV.

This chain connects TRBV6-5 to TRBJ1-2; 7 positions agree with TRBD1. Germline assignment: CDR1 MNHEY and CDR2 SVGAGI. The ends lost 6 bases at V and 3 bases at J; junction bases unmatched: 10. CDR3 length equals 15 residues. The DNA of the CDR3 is TGTGCCAGCAGCAGGGGGGGGGCAGCGGACTATGGCTACACCTTC. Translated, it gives CASSRGGAADYGYTF.

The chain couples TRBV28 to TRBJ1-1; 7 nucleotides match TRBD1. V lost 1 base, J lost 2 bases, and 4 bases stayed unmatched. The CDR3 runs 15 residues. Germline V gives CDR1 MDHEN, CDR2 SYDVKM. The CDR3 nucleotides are TGTGCCAGCAGTTTATCCGGGACAGTCAACACTGAAGCTTTCTTT. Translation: CASSLSGTVNTEAFF.

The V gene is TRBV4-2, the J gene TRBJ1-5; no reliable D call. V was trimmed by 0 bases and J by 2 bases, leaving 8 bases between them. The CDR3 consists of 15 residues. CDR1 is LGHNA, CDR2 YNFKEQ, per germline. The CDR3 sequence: CASSQEDGGNQPQHF. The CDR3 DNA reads TGTGCCAGCAGCCAAGAAGATGGTGGCAATCAGCCCCAGCATTTT.

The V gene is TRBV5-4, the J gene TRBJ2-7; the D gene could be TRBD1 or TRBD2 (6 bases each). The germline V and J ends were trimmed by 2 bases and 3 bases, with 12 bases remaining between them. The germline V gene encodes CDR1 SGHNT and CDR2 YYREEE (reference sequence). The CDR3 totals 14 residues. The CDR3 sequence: CASSFGGRHYEQYF. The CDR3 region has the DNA TGTGCCAGCAGCTTCGGGGGCCGTCACTACGAGCAGTACTTC.

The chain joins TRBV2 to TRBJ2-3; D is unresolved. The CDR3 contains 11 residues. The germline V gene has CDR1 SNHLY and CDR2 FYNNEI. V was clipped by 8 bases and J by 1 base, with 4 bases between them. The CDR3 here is CASGGTDTQYF. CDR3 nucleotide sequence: TGTGCCAGCGGGGGCACAGATACGCAGTATTTT.

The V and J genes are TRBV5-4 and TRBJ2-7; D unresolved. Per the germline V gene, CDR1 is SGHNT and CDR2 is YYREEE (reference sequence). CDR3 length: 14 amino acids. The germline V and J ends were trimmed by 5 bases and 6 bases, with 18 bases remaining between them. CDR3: CASSRRGPAGEQYF. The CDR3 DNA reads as TGTGCCAGCAGTCGACGTGGGCCAGCAGGCGAGCAGTACTTC.

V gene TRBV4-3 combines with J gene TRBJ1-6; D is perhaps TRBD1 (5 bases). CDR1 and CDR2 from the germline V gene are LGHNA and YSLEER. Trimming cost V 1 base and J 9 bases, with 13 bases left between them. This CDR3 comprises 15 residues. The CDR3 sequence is CASSQGLGQGSPLHF. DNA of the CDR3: TGCGCCAGCAGCCAAGGTCTTGGGCAGGGTTCACCCCTCCACTTT.

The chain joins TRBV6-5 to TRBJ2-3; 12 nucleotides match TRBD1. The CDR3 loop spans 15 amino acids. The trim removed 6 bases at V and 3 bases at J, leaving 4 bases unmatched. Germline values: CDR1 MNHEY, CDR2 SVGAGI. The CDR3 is CASRRDRGLTDTQYF. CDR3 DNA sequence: TGTGCCAGCAGGCGGGACAGGGGGCTAACAGATACGCAGTATTTT.

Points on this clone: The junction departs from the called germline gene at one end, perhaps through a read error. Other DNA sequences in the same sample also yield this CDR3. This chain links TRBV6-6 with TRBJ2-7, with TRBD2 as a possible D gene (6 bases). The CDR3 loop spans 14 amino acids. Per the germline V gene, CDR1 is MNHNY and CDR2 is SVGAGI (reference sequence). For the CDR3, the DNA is TGTGCCAGCAGGCTAGCGCCTGAGACCTACGAACAGTACTTC. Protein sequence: CASRLAPETYEQYF.

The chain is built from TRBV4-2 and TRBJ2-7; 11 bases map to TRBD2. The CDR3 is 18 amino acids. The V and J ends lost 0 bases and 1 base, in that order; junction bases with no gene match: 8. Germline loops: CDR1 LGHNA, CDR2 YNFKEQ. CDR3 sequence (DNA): TGTGCCAGCAGCCAAGATAGGCTTCTAGCGGGGGGTTCCTACGAGCAGTACTTC. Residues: CASSQDRLLAGGSYEQYF.

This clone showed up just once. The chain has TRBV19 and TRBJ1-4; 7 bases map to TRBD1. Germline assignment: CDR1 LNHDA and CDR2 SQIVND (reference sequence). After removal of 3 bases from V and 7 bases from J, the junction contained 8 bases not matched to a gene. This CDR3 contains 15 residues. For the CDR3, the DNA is TGTGCCAGTAGTATTCCCCGTCGACAGGGTGAAAAACTGTTTTTT. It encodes CASSIPRRQGEKLFF.

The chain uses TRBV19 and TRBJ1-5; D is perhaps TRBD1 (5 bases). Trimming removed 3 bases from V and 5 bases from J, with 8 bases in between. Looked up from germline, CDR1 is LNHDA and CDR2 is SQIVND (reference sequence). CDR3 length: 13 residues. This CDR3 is CASSIRDDQPQHF. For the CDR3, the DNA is TGTGCCAGTAGTATTCGGGACGATCAGCCCCAGCATTTT.

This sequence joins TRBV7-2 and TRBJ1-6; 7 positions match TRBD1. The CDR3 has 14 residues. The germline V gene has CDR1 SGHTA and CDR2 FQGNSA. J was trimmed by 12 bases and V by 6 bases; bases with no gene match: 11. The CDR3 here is CASRSRQGWEPLHF. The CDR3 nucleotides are TGTGCCAGCAGGTCCCGACAGGGCTGGGAACCCCTCCACTTT.

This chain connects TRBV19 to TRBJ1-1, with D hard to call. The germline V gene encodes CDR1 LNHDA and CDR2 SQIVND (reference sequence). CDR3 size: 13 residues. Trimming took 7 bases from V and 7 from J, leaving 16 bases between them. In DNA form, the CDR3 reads TGTGCCAGTACTCCAGACACGGGCGGTGAAGCTTTCTTT. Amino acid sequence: CASTPDTGGEAFF.

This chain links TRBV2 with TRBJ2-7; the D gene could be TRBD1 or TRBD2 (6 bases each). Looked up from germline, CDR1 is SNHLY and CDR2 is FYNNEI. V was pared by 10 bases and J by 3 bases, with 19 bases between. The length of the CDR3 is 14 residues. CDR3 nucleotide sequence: TGTGCCACCGAGGAAGGGGGGCCACGCTACGAGCAGTACTTC. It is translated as CATEEGGPRYEQYF.